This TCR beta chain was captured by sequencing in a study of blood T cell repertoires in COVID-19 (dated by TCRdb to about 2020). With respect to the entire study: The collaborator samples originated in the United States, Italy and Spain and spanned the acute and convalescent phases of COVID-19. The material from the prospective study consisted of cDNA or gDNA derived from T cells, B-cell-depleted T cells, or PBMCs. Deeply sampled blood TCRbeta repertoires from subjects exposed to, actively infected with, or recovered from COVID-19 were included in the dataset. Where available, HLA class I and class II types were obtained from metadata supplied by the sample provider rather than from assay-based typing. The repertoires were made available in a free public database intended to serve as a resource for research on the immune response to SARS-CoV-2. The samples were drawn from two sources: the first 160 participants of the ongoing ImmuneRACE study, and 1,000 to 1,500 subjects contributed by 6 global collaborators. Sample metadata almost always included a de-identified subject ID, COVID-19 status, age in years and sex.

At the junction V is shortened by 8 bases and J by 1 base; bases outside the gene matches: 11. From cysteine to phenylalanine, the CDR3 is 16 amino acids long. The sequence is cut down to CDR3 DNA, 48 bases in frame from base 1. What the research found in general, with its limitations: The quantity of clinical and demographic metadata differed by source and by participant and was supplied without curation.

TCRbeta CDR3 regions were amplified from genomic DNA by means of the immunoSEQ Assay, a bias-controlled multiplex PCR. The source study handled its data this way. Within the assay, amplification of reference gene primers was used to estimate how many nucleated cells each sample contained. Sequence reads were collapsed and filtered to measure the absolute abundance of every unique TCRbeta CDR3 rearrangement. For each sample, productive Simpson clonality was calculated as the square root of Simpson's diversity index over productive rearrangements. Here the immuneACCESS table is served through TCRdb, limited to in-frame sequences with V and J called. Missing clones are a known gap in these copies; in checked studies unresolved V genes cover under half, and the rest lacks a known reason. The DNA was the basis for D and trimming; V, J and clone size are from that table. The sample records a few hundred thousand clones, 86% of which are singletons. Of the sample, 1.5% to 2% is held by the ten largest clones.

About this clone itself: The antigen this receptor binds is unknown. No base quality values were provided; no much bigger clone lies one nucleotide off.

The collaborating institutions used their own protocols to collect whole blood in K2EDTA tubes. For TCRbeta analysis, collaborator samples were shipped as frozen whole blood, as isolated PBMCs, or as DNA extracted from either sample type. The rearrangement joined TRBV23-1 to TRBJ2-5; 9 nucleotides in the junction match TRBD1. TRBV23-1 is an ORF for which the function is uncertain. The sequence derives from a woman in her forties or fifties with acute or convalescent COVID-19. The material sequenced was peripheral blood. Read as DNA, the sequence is TGCGCCAGCGGGCTTCTTGGGACAGGGCCCCAAGAGACCCAGTACTTC. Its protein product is CASGLLGTGPQETQYF.